The sequence of this T cell receptor (beta chain) was determined in a study of CD4 T cells in relation to SARS-CoV-2 and coronaviruses. Overall study results and limits: SARS-CoV-2-driven expansion was significantly weaker in crossreactive than monoreactive clones. This crossreactivity analysis covered spike protein alone, no other viral proteins.

In regard to this clone: Its antigen is currently unknown.

The unexposed donors gave CD4+ T cells in 2011-2018, prior to COVID-19. CD4+ T cells were isolated from the cells after nine to eleven days of culture. Cultures received half-medium IL-2 refreshes on days 3 and 7. Between the trimmed V and J ends, which lost 0 bases and 4 bases, there was a span of 24 bases. The CDR3 is made up of 20 amino acids. Germline V gives CDR1 MRHNA, CDR2 SNTAGT. The table came from immunoSEQ multiplex PCR; TCRdb's copy has only in-frame clones and leaves some out. The sample holds about 26,000 clones, roughly four fifths seen once. The chain combines TRBV6-4 with TRBJ1-4; D is possibly TRBD1 (5 bases). The clonotype originates from a human donor in good health. The sequencing input was CD4+ T cells from PBMCs, cultured in vitro. The CDR3 DNA reads TGTGCCAGCAGTGACTCGAGGTGGGGGGACGTCCCGAGGGGTAATGAAAAACTGTTTTTT. Protein sequence: CASSDSRWGDVPRGNEKLFF.